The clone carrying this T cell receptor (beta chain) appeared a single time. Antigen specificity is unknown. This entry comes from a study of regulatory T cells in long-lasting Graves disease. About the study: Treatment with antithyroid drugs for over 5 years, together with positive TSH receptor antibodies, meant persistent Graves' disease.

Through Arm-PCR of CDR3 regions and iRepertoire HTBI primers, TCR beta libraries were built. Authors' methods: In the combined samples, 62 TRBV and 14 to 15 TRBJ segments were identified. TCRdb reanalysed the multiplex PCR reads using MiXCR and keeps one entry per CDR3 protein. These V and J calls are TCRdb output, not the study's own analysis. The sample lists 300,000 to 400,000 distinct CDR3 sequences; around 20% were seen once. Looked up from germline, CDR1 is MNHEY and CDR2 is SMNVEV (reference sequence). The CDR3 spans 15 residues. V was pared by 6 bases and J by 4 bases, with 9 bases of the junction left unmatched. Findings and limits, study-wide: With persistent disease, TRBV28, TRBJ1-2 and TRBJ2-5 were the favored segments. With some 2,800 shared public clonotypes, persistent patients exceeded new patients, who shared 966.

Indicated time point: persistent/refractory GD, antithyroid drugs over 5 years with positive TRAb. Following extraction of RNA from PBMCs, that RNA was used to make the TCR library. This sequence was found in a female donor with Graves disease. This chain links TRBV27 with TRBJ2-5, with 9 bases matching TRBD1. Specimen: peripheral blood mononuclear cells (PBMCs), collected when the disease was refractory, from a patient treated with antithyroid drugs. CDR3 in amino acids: CASSHGTGRGETQYF. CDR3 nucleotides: TGTGCCAGCAGCCATGGGACAGGGAGGGGAGAGACCCAGTACTTC.